This entry describes one T cell receptor (beta chain). Its cognate antigen is unknown. Profiled with immunoSEQ multiplex PCR; TCRdb holds only in-frame clones, not every one. The repertoire includes about 400,000 clones, roughly nine tenths of them detected once, and under 3.5% sits in the top ten. The data were taken from a study of Ad26.COV2.S vaccination and SARS-CoV-2 variants. About the research overall: Intramuscularly, Ad26.COV2.S was given either once or twice, 56 days apart.

Germline loops: CDR1 MNHEY, CDR2 SMNVEV (reference sequence). Between the trimmed V and J ends, which lost 1 base and 4 bases, there was a span of 19 bases. CDR3 length equals 17 residues. Whole-study results and caveats: Ad26.COV2.S recipients had broader spike-specific TCRs (P = 0.0014). It is possible that the TCR breadth and depth analyses underestimated the total T cell responses. Placebo and vaccine recipients had non-spike TCR breadth that was similar.

The treatment here: approximately 18 received Ad26.COV2.S at low or high dose, single or two shots; 5 received placebo; per-sample allocation not given. On day 63 after the first injection, vaccine and placebo recipients gave samples. Material: peripheral blood, obtained in a trial of Ad26.COV2.S vaccine versus placebo. The chain joins TRBV27 to TRBJ1-1; a weak D match, TRBD1 (6 bases). The clonotype originates from a person between 18 and 65 years old who received the Ad26.COV2.S COVID-19 vaccine or a placebo. CDR3 bases: TGTGCCAGCAGTTTATTCCCGTGGACAGCTTCGGGCACTGAAGCTTTCTTT. This gives the protein CASSLFPWTASGTEAFF.